This T cell receptor (beta chain) was recorded in a study of cytomegalovirus exposure and HLA in healthy donors. In the study overall: About 80 million unique TCR sequences came from HLA-typed donors in an early release. Study outcomes and limitations: In a later analysis, a missense DCLRE1C variant was linked to TCR beta V- and J-gene trimming. It emerged from a later analysis that several of the most significant clusters appeared to be linked to common viral pathogens. The authors later found TCR association rates varying by HLA locus, with DRB1 most and HLA-C fewest.

With 60 Vbeta and 13 Jbeta primers, the PCR was carried out. TCRdb's table, derived via immunoSEQ multiplex PCR, lists solely in-frame clones and lacks some. The sample carries roughly 140,000 clones, roughly four fifths recorded once. The CDR3 runs to 15 residues. V was pared by 6 bases and J by 5 bases, with 11 bases of the junction left unmatched. Germline V gene lookup returns CDR1 MDHEN and CDR2 SYDVKM. In regard to this clone: The antigen is undetermined.

What was sequenced was PBMCs. The source is a human donor in good health. The J gene is TRBJ2-3, the V gene TRBV28, with 7 bases fitting TRBD1. CDR3 residues: CASRPTGVGKDTQYF. CDR3 in DNA: TGTGCCAGCAGACCTACAGGGGTGGGAAAAGATACGCAGTATTTT.